This paragraph covers one T cell receptor (beta chain) sequence. Seattle patients were enrolled during active infection and followed longitudinally. In the study's own analysis: Nucleated cell counts were estimated from reference gene primer amplification. Measured with immunoSEQ multiplex PCR; TCRdb has only the in-frame clones, and not every one. D and trimming were read from the DNA, whereas the V and J calls and clone size are those reported in that table. The table lists 250,000 or so clones, about nine tenths of them singletons. This specimen comes from a study of blood T cell repertoires in COVID-19. Overall study: There were acute and convalescent COVID-19 samples, and they came from the United States, Italy and Spain. PBMCs, B-cell-depleted T cells, or T cells provided the cDNA or gDNA that made up the material.

Trimming stripped 5 bases from V and 2 bases from J, with 14 bases between. This CDR3 region has 15 residues. Germline CDR1 reads SGHVS; CDR2 reads FQNEAQ. The rearrangement links TRBV7-8 to TRBJ2-3, with D perhaps TRBD1 (6 bases). Sequences were obtained from peripheral blood. The TCR originated in a man aged 25 to 40 with COVID-19, enrolled during active disease. The CDR3 DNA follows: TGTGCCAGCAGCGGAATCAGGGGCCACACAGATACGCAGTATTTT. As protein: CASSGIRGHTDTQYF.